This T cell receptor (beta chain) was recorded in a study of response to subunit inactivated influenza vaccine. This clonotype was counted a few times. The antigen is undetermined. A single record per CDR3 protein comes from TCRdb applying MiXCR to the RT-PCR reads. The sample gives about 580,000 distinct CDR3 sequences, 12% to 15% of which show up once; 11% is in the top ten. The CDR3 loop spans 18 amino acids. Trimming pared 3 bases from V and 1 base from J, leaving 20 bases between. Germline-derived CDR1 and CDR2 are KGHSH and LQKENI. Study-wide results and caveats: With each seasonal influenza vaccination, the authors suggested, few new T cells are recruited.

This sequence originates from a man in his fifties or sixties who received an inactivated influenza vaccine. The chain uses TRBV18 and TRBJ2-3; the D gene is possibly TRBD2 (6 bases). The specimen was PBMCs from blood, collected roughly 13 days after vaccination. As DNA, the CDR3 is TGTGCCAGCTCACCGACCAATACTAGGAGGGGACGCACAGATACGCAGTATTTT. Translated, it gives CASSPTNTRRGRTDTQYF.